Presented here are 9 T cell receptor beta chains from one specimen sequenced in a study of OX40 agonist ivuxolimab in advanced cancers. The method was immunoSEQ multiplex PCR; TCRdb's version includes in-frame clones alone and lacks a portion of them. The data hold more than 50,000 clones, with 75% to 85% observed a single time. Sequencing used CD4+ or CD8+ T cells sorted from blood, obtained in a trial of the OX40 agonist ivuxolimab. The receptor source for this set is an adult with an advanced solid tumor such as melanoma, head and neck, liver or kidney cancer.

This clone was seen only once. The chain joins TRBV7-9 to TRBJ2-2; 12 nucleotides match TRBD1. The CDR3 extends over 17 amino acids. V lost 1 base to trimming and J lost 4 bases; unmatched junction nucleotides: 4. Germline V gives CDR1 SEHNR, CDR2 FQNEAQ (reference sequence). CDR3 nucleotide sequence: TGTGCCAGCAGCTTAGGGGACAGGGGGCGCGGCACCGGGGAGCTGTTTTTT. Encoded protein: CASSLGDRGRGTGELFF.

The chain uses TRBV12-5 and TRBJ1-3; TRBD1 is a possible D gene (5 bases). Trimming left V 9 bases short and J 0 bases short, with 24 bases between. Germline V gene sequence: CDR1 LGHNT, CDR2 FRNRAP. The CDR3 has 18 amino acids. The CDR3 is CASADWGRWPVSGNTIYF. The CDR3 DNA reads as TGTGCTAGCGCCGATTGGGGCCGATGGCCCGTCTCTGGAAACACCATATATTTT.

In its sample, this clone was seen once. The chain recombines TRBV27 with TRBJ2-3, with D unclear. CDR1 is MNHEY, CDR2 SMNVEV, per germline (reference sequence). The V and J ends lost 6 bases and 1 base respectively, with 5 bases between them. The CDR3 spans 12 residues. CDR3 sequence (DNA): TGTGCCAGCAGGGATCGCACAGATACGCAGTATTTT. It specifies CASRDRTDTQYF.

J is TRBJ1-3 and V is TRBV13; no clear D gene. This CDR3 contains 16 residues. V was shortened by 7 bases and J by 0 bases, with 16 bases between the two germline ends. From germline, CDR1 is PRHDT and CDR2 FYEKMQ (reference sequence). The CDR3 loop reads CASKIGRFSSGNTIYF. In DNA, the CDR3 is TGTGCCAGCAAAATCGGGCGGTTCTCCTCTGGAAACACCATATATTTT.

This rearrangement joins TRBV5-1 to TRBJ1-3, with D possibly TRBD1 on 5 matching bases. The germline V and J ends were trimmed by 3 bases and 0 bases, with 13 bases remaining between them. Germline assignment: CDR1 SGHRS and CDR2 YFSETQ. There are 16 residues in the CDR3. CDR3: CASSWDGVRSGNTIYF. CDR3 DNA sequence: TGCGCCAGCAGCTGGGACGGGGTTCGCTCTGGAAACACCATATATTTT.

The chain employs TRBV15 and TRBJ2-2; D possibly matches TRBD1 or TRBD2 (5 bases each). The CDR3 length is 15 residues. V lost 6 bases and J lost 0, with 11 bases in between. Germline V CDR1 and CDR2: LNHNV, YYDKDF (reference sequence). CDR3 sequence (DNA): TGTGCCACCAGGGCCGGGACGTCGAACACCGGGGAGCTGTTTTTT. Its protein product is CATRAGTSNTGELFF.

This clone has just one count. The chain joins TRBV18 to TRBJ2-1; D unclear. CDR1 is KGHSH and CDR2 is LQKENI in the germline V gene. CDR3 length: 16 amino acids. The germline V and J ends were trimmed by 7 bases and 0 bases, with 16 bases remaining between them. This CDR3 reads CASFTLSYNSYNEQFF. The CDR3 DNA reads as TGTGCCAGCTTTACCCTAAGCTACAACTCCTACAATGAGCAGTTCTTC.

This clone was counted between two and nine times. The identical CDR3 is also encoded by other nucleotide sequences in the sample. The chain carries TRBV19 and TRBJ1-6; 10 positions agree with TRBD1. Looked up from germline, CDR1 is LNHDA and CDR2 is SQIVND (reference sequence). Trimming took 6 bases from V and 8 from J; bases not matched to a gene: 1. This CDR3 has 13 residues. The CDR3 spells CASRDRGDSPLHF. The CDR3 DNA reads TGTGCCAGTAGGGACAGGGGGGATTCACCCCTCCACTTT.

This chain links TRBV5-5 with TRBJ2-6; no clear D. V lost 7 bases to trimming and J lost 0 bases, with 11 bases between them. There are 15 residues in the CDR3. From germline, CDR1 is SGHKS and CDR2 YYEKEE (reference sequence). CDR3 amino acids: CASLSIFSGANVLTF. Written as DNA, the CDR3 is TGTGCCAGCCTTTCTATCTTCTCTGGGGCCAACGTCCTGACTTTC.